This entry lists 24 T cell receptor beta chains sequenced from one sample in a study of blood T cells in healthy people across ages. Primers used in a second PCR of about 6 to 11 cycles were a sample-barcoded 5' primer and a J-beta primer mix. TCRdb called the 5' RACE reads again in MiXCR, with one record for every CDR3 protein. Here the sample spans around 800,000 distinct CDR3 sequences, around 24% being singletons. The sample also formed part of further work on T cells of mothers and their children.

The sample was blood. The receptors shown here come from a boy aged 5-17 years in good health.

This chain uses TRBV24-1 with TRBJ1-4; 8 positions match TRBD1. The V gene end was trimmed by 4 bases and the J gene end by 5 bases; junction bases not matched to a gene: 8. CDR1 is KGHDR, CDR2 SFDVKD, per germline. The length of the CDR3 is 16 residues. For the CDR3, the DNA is TGTGCCACCAGTGACCCATCCGGGACAGGAAATGAAAAACTGTTTTTT. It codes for CATSDPSGTGNEKLFF.

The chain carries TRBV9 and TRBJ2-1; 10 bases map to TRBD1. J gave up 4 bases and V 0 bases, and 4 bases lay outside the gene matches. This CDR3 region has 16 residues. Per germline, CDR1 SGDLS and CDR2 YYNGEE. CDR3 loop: CASSVEGTGAYNEQFF. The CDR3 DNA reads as TGTGCCAGCAGCGTAGAGGGGACAGGGGCGTACAATGAGCAGTTCTTC.

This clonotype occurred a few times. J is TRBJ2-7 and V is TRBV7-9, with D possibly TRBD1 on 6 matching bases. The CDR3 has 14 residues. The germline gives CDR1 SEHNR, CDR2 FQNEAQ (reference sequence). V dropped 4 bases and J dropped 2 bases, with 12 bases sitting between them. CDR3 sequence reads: CASSSRDTTYEQYF. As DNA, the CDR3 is TGTGCCAGCAGCTCCCGGGACACAACCTACGAGCAGTACTTC. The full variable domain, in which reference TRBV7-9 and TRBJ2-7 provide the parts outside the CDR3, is DTGVSQNPRHKITKRGQNVTFRCDPISEHNRLYWYRQTLGQGPEFLTYFQNEAQLEKSRLLSDRFSAERPKGSFSTLEIQRTEQGDSAMYLCASSSRDTTYEQYFGPGTRLTVT.

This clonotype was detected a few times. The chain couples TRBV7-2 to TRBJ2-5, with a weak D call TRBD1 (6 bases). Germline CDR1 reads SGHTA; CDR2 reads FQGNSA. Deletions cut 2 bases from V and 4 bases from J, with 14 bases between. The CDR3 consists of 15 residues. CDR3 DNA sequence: TGTGCCAGCAGCTTATGGGGGCAGGTGGGAGAGACCCAGTACTTC. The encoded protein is CASSLWGQVGETQYF.

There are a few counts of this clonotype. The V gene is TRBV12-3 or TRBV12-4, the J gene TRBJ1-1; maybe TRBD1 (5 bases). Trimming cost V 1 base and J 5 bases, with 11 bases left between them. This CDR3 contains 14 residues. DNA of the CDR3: TGTGCCAGCAGTTTAGTGCGGGGGAGAACTGAAGCTTTCTTT. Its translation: CASSLVRGRTEAFF.

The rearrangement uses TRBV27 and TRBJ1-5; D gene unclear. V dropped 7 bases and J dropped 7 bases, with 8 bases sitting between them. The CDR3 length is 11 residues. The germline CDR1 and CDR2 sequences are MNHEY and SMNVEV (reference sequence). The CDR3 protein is CASITNQPQHF. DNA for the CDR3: TGTGCCAGCATCACCAACCAGCCCCAGCATTTT.

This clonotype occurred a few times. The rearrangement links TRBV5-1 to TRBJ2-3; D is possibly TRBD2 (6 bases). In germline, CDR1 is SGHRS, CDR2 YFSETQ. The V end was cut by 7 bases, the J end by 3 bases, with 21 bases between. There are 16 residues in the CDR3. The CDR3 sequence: CASGLRGASGTDTQYF. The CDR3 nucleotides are TGCGCCAGCGGGTTGCGGGGAGCCTCTGGAACAGATACGCAGTATTTT.

The CDR3 here is CASGRGAWDETQYF. The CDR3 DNA reads TGTGCCAGCGGGCGAGGAGCTTGGGATGAGACCCAGTACTTC. The chain links TRBV6-5 to TRBJ2-5; no clear D. This CDR3 is 14 amino acids long. The ends were cut back, 8 bases at V and 5 bases at J, with 18 bases in the middle. Germline V gene sequence: CDR1 MNHEY, CDR2 SVGAGI.

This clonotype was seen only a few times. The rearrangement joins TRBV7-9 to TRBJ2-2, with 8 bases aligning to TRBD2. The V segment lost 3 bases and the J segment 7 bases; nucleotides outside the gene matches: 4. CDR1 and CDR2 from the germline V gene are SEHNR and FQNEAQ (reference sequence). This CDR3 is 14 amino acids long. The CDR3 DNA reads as TGTGCCAGCAGCTTGGAGCGGGGGCACGGGGAGCTGTTTTTT. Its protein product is CASSLERGHGELFF.

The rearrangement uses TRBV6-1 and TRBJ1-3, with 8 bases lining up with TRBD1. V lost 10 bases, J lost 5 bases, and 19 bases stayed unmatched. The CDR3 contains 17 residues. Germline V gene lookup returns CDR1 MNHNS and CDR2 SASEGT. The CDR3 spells CATLSHGYRDRRNTIYF. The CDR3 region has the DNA TGTGCCACCCTGTCTCACGGGTATCGGGACAGGCGAAACACCATATATTTT.

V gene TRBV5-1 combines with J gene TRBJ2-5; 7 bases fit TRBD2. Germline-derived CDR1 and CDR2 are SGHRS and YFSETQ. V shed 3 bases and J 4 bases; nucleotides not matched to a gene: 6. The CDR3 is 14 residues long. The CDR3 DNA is TGCGCCAGCAGCTCCGGACTAGTTCGAGAGACCCAGTACTTC. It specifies CASSSGLVRETQYF. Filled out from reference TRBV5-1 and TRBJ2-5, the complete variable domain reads KAGVTQTPRYLIKTRGQQVTLSCSPISGHRSVSWYQQTPGQGLQFLFEYFSETQRNKGNFPGRFSGRQFSNSRSEMNVSTLELGDSALYLCASSSGLVRETQYFGPGTRLLVL.

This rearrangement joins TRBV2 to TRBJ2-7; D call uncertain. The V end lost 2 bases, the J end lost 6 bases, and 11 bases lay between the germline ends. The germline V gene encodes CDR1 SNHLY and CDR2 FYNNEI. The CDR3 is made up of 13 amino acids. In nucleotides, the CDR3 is TGTGCCAGCAGTGAAAACCAATCCGGCGAGCAGTACTTC. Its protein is CASSENQSGEQYF.

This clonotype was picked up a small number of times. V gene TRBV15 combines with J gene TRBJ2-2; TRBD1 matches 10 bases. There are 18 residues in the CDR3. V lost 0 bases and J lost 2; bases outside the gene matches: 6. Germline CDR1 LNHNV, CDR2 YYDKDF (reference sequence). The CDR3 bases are TGTGCCACCAGCAGAGATCTGGGACAGGGGTATAACACCGGGGAGCTGTTTTTT. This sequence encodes CATSRDLGQGYNTGELFF.

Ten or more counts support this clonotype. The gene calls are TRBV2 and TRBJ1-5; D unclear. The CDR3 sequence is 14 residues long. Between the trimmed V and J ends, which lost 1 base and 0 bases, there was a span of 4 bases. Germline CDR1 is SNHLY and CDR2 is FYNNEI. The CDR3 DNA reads TGTGCCAGCAGTGAAGGGCTTAGCAATCAGCCCCAGCATTTT. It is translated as CASSEGLSNQPQHF.

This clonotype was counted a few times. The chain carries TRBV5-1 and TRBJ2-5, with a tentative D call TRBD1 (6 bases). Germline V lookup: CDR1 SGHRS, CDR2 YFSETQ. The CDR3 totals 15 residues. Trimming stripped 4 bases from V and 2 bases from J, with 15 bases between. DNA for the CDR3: TGCGCCAGCAGCAAGGGCCCCGGACAGCAAGAGACCCAGTACTTC. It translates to CASSKGPGQQETQYF. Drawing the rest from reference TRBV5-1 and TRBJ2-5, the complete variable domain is KAGVTQTPRYLIKTRGQQVTLSCSPISGHRSVSWYQQTPGQGLQFLFEYFSETQRNKGNFPGRFSGRQFSNSRSEMNVSTLELGDSALYLCASSKGPGQQETQYFGPGTRLLVL.

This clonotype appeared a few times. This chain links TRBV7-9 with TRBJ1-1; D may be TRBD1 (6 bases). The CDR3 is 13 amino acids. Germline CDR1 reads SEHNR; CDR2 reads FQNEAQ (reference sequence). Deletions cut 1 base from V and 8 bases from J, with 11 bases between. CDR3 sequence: CASSLGQAGEAFF. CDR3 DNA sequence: TGTGCCAGCAGCTTAGGACAGGCTGGGGAAGCTTTCTTT. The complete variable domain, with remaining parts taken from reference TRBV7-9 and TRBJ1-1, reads DTGVSQNPRHKITKRGQNVTFRCDPISEHNRLYWYRQTLGQGPEFLTYFQNEAQLEKSRLLSDRFSAERPKGSFSTLEIQRTEQGDSAMYLCASSLGQAGEAFFGQGTRLTVV.

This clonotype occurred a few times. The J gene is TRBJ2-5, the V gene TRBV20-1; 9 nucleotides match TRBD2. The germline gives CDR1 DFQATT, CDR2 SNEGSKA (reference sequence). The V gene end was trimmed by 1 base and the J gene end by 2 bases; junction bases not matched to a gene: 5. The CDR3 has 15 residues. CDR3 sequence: CSARASGVLQETQYF. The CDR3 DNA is TGCAGTGCTAGAGCTAGCGGGGTCCTACAAGAGACCCAGTACTTC.

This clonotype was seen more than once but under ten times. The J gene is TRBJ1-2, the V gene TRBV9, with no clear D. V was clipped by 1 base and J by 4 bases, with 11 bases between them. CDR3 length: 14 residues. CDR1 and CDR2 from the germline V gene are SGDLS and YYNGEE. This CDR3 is CASSVSSRSYGYTF. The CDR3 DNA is TGTGCCAGCAGCGTATCTTCCAGGTCCTATGGCTACACCTTC.

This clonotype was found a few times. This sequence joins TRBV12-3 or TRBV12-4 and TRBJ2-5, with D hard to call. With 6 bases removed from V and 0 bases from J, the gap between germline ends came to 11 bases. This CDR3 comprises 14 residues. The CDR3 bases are TGTGCCAGCAGCCTGCCCGGGTACCAAGAGACCCAGTACTTC. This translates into CASSLPGYQETQYF.

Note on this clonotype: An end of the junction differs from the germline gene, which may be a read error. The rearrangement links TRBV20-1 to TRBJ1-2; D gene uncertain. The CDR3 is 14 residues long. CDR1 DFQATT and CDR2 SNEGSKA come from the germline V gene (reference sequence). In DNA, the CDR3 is TGCAGTGCGGGGTCTCGAGGAGAGAGCTATGGCTACGCCTTC. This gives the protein CSAGSRGESYGYAF.

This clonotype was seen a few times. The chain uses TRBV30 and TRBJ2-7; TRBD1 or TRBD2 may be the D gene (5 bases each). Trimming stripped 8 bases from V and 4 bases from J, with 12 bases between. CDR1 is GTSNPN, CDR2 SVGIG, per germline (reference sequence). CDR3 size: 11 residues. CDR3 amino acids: CAGTRGYEQYF. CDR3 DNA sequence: TGTGCCGGGACGAGGGGATACGAGCAGTACTTC.

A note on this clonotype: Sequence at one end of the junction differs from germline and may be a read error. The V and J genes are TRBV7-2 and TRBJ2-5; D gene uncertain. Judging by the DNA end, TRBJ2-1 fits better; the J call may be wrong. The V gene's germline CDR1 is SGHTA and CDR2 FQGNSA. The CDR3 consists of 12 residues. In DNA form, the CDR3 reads TGTGCCAGCAGCTTTGGCCGGAATGGGCAGTTCTTC. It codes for CASSFGRNGQFF.

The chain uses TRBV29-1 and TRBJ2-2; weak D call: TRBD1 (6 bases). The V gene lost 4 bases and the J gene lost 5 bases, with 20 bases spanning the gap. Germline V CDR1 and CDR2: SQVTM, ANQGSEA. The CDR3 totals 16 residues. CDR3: CSVARGWGRRTGELFF. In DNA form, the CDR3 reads TGCAGCGTTGCAAGGGGGTGGGGGCGCCGAACCGGGGAGCTGTTTTTT.

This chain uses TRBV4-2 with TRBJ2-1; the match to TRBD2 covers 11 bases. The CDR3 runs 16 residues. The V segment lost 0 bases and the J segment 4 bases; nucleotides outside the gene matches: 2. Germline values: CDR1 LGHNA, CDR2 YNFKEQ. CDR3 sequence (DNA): TGTGCCAGCAGCCAAGACATAGCGGGGGGGTACAATGAGCAGTTCTTC. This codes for CASSQDIAGGYNEQFF.